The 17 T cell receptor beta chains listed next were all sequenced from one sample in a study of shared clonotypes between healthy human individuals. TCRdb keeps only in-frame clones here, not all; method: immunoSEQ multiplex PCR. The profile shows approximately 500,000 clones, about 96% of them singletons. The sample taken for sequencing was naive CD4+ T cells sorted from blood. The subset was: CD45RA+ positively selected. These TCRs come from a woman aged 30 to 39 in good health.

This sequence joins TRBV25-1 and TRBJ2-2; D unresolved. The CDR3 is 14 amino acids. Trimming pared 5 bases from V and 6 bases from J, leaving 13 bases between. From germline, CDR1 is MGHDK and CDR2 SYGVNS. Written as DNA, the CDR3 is TGTGCCAGCAGTCACAGTATGTTCCCCGGGGAGCTGTTTTTT. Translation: CASSHSMFPGELFF.

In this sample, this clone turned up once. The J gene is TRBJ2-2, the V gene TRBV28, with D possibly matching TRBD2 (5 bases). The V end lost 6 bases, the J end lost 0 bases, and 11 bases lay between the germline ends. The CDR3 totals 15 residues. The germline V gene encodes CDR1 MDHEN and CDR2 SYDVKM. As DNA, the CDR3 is TGTGCCAGCAGGTCAGGACTGCCGAACACCGGGGAGCTGTTTTTT. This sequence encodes CASRSGLPNTGELFF.

CDR3 sequence reads: CASGEPSLREKLFF. CDR3 sequence (DNA): TGTGCCAGCGGGGAGCCCAGTCTGCGAGAAAAACTGTTTTTT. The rearrangement uses TRBV19 and TRBJ1-4; D unclear. Trimming stripped 9 bases from V and 8 bases from J, with 19 bases between. This CDR3 contains 14 residues. The germline V gene has CDR1 LNHDA and CDR2 SQIVND (reference sequence).

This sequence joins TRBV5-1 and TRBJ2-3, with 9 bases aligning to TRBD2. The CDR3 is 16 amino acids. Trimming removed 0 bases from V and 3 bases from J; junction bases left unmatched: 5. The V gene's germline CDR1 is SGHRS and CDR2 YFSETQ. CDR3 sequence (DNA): TGCGCCAGCAGCTTGGCCGCGGGAGGGCCAACAGATACGCAGTATTTT. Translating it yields CASSLAAGGPTDTQYF.

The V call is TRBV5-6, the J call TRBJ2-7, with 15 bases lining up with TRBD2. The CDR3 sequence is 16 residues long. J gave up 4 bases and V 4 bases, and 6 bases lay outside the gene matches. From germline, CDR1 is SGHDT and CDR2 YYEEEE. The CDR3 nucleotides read TGTGCCAGCAGCCTAGAAGGACTAGCGGGAGGGTACGAGCAGTACTTC. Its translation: CASSLEGLAGGYEQYF.

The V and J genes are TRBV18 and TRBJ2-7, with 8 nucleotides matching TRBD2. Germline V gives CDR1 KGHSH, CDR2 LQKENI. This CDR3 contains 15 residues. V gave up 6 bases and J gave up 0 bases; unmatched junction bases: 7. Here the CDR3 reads CASSLWAGGSYEQYF. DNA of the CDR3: TGTGCCAGCTCTCTTTGGGCGGGAGGCTCCTACGAGCAGTACTTC.

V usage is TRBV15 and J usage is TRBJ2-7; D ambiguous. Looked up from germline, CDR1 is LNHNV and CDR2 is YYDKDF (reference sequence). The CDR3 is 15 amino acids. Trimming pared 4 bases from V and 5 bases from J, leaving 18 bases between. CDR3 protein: CATSTSIKVADEQYF. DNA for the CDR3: TGTGCCACCAGCACCTCCATCAAGGTCGCCGACGAGCAGTACTTC. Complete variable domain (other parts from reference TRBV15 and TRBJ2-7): DAMVIQNPRYQVTQFGKPVTLSCSQTLNHNVMYWYQQKSSQAPKLLFHYYDKDFNNEADTPDNFQSRRPNTSFCFLDIRSPGLGDTAMYLCATSTSIKVADEQYFGPGTRLTVT.

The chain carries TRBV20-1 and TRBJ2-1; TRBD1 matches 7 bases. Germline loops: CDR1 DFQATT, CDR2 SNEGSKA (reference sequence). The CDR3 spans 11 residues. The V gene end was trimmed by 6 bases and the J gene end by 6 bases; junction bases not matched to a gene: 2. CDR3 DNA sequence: TGCAGTGCCCACAGGGGCAATGAGCAGTTCTTC. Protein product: CSAHRGNEQFF.

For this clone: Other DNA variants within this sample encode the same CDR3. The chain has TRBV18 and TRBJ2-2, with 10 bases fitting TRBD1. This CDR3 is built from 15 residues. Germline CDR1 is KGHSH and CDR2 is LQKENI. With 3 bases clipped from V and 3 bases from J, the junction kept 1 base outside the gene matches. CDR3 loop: CASSPGTGDTGELFF. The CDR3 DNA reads TGTGCCAGCTCACCCGGGACAGGGGACACCGGGGAGCTGTTTTTT.

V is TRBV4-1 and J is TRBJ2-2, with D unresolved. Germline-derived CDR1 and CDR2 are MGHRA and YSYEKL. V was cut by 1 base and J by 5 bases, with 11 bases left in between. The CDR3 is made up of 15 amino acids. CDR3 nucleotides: TGCGCCAGCAGCCAAGGAGAAGTCTCGACCGGGGAGCTGTTTTTT. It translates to CASSQGEVSTGELFF.

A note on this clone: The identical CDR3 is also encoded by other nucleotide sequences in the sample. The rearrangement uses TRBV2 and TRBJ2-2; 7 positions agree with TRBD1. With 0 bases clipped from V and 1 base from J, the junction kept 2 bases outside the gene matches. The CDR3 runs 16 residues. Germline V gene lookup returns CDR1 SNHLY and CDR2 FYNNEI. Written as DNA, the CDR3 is TGTGCCAGCAGTGAAGCCGGGACAGAGAACACCGGGGAGCTGTTTTTT. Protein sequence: CASSEAGTENTGELFF.

The CDR3 coding sequence is TGTGCCAGCAGCTTAGCAACAGCCAGCCTTGAAGCTTTCTTT. It is translated as CASSLATASLEAFF. The chain has TRBV7-9 and TRBJ1-1; D is unresolved. CDR3 length equals 14 residues. The germline gives CDR1 SEHNR, CDR2 FQNEAQ (reference sequence). The V end was cut by 0 bases, the J end by 7 bases, with 12 bases between. Full variable domain (rest looked up from reference TRBV7-9 and TRBJ1-1): DTGVSQNPRHKITKRGQNVTFRCDPISEHNRLYWYRQTLGQGPEFLTYFQNEAQLEKSRLLSDRFSAERPKGSFSTLEIQRTEQGDSAMYLCASSLATASLEAFFGQGTRLTVV.

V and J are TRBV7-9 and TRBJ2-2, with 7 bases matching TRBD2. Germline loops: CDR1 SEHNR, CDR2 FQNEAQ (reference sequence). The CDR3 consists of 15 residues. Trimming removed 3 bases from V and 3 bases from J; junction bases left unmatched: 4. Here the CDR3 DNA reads TGTGCCAGCAGCTTGGTGAGCGGGGACACCGGGGAGCTGTTTTTT. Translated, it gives CASSLVSGDTGELFF.

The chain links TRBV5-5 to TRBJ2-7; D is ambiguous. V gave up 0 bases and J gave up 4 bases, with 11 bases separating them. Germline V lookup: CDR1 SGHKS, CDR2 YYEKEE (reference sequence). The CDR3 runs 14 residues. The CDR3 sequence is CASSLDRATYEQYF. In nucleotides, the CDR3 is TGTGCCAGCAGCTTGGACCGGGCCACATACGAGCAGTACTTC.

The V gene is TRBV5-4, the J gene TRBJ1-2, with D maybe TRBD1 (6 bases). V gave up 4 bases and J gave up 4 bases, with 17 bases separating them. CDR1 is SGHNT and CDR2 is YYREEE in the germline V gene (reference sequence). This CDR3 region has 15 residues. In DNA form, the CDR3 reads TGTGCCAGCAGCCCAGGACAGTTCTTGGGCTATGGCTACACCTTC. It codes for CASSPGQFLGYGYTF.

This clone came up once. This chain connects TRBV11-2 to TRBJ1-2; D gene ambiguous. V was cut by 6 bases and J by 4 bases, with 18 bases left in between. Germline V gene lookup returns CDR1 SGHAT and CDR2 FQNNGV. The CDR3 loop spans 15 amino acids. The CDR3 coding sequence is TGTGCCAGCAGGCTTCTGCGAGGAGTGAGCTATGGCTACACCTTC. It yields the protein CASRLLRGVSYGYTF.

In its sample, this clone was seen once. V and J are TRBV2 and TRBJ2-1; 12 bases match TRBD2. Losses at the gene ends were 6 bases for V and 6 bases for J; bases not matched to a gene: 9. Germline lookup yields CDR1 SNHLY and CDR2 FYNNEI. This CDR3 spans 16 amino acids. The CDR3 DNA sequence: TGTGCCAGCAGCATTCTTCCGGGACTAGCGGGCAATGAGCAGTTCTTC. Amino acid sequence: CASSILPGLAGNEQFF. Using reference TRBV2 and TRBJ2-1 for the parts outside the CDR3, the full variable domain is EPEVTQTPSHQVTQMGQEVILRCVPISNHLYFYWYRQILGQKVEFLVSFYNNEISEKSEIFDDQFSVERPDGSNFTLKIRSTKLEDSAMYFCASSILPGLAGNEQFFGPGTRLTVL.